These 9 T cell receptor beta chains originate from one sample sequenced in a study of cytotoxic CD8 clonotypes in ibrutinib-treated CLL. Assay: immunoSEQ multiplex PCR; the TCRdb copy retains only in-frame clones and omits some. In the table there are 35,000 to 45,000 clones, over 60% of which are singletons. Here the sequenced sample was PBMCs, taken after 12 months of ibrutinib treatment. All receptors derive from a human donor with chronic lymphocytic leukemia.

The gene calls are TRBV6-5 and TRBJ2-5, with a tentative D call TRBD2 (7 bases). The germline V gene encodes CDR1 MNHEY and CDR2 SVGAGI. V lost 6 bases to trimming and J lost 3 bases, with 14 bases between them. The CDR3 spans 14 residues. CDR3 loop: CASSLGGREETQYF. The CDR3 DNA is TGTGCCAGCAGCCTCGGGGGGCGCGAAGAGACCCAGTACTTC.

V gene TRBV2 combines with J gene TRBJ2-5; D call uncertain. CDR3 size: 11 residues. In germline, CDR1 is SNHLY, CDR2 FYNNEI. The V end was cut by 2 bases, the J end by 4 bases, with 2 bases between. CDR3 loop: CASSELETQYF. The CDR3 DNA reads TGTGCCAGCAGTGAATTAGAGACCCAGTACTTC.

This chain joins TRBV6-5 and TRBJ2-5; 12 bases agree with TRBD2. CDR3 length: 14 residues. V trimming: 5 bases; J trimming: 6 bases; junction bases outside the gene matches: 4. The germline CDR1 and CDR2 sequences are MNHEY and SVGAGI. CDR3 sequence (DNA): TGTGCCAGCAGTCCGACTAGCGGGAGACAGACCCAGTACTTC. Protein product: CASSPTSGRQTQYF.

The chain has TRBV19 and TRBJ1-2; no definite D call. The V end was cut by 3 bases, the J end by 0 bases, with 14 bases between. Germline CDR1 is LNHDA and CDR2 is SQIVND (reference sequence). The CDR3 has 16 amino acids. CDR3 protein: CASSMMEGGSNYGYTF. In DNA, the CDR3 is TGTGCCAGTAGTATGATGGAGGGCGGTTCTAACTATGGCTACACCTTC.

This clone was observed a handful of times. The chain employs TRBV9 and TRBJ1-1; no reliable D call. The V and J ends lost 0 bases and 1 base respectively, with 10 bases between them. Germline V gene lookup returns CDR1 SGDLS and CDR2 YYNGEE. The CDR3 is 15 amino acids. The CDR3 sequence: CASSVESRPNTEAFF. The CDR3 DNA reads TGTGCCAGCAGCGTAGAAAGTCGACCGAACACTGAAGCTTTCTTT. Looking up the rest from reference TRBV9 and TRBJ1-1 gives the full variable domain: DSGVTQTPKHLITATGQRVTLRCSPRSGDLSVYWYQQSLDQGLQFLIQYYNGEERAKGNILERFSAQQFPDLHSELNLSSLELGDSALYFCASSVESRPNTEAFFGQGTRLTVV.

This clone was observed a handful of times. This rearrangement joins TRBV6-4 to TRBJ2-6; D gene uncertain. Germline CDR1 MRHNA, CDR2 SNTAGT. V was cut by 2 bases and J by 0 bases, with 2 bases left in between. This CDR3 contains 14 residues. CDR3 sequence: CASSDNSGANVLTF. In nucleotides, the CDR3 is TGTGCCAGCAGTGACAACTCTGGGGCCAACGTCCTGACTTTC.

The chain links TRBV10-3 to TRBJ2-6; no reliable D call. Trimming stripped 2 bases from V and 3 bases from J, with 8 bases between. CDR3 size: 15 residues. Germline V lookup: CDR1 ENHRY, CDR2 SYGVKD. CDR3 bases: TGTGCCATCAGTGAGCCGGTGGGTGGGGCCAACGTCCTGACTTTC. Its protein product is CAISEPVGGANVLTF.

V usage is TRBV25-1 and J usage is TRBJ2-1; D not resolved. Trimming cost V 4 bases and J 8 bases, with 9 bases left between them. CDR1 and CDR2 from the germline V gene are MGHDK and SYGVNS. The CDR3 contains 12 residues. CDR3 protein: CASSARVDEQFF. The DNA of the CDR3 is TGTGCCAGCAGTGCACGCGTAGATGAGCAGTTCTTC.

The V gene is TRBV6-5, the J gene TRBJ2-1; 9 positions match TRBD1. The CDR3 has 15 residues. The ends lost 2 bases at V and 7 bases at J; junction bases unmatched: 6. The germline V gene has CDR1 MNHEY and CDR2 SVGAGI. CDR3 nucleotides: TGTGCCAGCAGTTACGCCTGGGACAGGGAAAATGAGCAGTTCTTC. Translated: CASSYAWDRENEQFF.